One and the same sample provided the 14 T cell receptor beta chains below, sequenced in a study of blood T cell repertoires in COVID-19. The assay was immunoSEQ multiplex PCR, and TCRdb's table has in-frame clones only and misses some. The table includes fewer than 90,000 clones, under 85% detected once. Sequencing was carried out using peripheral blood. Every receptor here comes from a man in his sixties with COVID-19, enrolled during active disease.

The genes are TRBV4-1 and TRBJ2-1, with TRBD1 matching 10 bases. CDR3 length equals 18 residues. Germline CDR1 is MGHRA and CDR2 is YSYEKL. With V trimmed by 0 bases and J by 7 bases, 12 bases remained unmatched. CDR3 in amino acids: CASSQEVFGTGEGNEQFF. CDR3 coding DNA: TGCGCCAGCAGCCAAGAAGTGTTCGGGACAGGGGAAGGAAATGAGCAGTTCTTC.

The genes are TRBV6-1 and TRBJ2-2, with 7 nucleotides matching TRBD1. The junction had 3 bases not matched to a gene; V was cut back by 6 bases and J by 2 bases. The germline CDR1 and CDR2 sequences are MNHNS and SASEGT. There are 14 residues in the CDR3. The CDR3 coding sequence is TGTGCCAGCAGACGGGACAGCAACACCGGGGAGCTGTTTTTT. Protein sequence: CASRRDSNTGELFF.

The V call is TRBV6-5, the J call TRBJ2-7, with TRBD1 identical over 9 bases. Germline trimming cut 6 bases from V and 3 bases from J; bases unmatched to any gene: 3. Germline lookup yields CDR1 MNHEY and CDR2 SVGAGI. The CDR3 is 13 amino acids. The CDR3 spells CASRPGQGYEQYF. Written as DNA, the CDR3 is TGTGCCAGCAGGCCGGGACAGGGCTACGAGCAGTACTTC.

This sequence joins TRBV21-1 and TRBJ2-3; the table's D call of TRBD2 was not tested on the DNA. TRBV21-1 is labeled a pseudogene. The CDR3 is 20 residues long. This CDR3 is CASSKRGTSGRRGYTDTQYF. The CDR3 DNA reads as TGTGCCAGCAGCAAAAGGGGGACTAGCGGGAGGAGGGGATACACAGATACGCAGTATTTT.

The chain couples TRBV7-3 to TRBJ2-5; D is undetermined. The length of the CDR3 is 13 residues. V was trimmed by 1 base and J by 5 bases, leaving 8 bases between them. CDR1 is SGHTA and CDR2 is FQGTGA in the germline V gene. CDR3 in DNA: TGTGCCAGCAGCTTAAACGCCAGGGAGACCCAGTACTTC. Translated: CASSLNARETQYF.

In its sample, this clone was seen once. CDR3 region: CASSLSGGGYTF. Here the CDR3 DNA reads TGTGCCAGCAGTTTATCAGGGGGAGGCTACACCTTC. This chain connects TRBV28 to TRBJ1-2, with TRBD1 matching 7 bases. The germline V gene has CDR1 MDHEN and CDR2 SYDVKM. CDR3 length equals 12 residues. V lost 1 base and J lost 8; bases outside the gene matches: 1.

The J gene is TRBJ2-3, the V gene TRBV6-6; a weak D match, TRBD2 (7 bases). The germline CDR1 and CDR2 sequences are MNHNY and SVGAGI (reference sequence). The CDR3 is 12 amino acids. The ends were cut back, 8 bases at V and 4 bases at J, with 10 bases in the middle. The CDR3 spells CASGEGADTQYF. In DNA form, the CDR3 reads TGTGCCAGCGGGGAGGGGGCAGATACGCAGTATTTT.

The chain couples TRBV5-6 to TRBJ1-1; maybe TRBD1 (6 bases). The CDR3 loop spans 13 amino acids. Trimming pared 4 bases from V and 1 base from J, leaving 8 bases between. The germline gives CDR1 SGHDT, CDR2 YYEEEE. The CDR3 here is CASSLGGNTEAFF. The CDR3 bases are TGTGCCAGCAGCCTAGGGGGGAACACTGAAGCTTTCTTT.

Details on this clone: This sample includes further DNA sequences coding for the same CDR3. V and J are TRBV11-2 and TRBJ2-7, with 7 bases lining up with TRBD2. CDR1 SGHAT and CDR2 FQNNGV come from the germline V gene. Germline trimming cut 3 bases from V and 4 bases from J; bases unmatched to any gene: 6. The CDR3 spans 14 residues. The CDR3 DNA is TGTGCCAGCAGCTTGTCCGGGAGGAGTTACGAGCAGTACTTC. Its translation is CASSLSGRSYEQYF.

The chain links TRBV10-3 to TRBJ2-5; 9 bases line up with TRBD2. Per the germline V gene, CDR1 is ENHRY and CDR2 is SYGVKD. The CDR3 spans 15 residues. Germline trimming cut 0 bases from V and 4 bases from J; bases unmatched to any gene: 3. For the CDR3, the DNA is TGTGCCATCAGTGAGTCGGGGACTAGCTTAGAGACCCAGTACTTC. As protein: CAISESGTSLETQYF.

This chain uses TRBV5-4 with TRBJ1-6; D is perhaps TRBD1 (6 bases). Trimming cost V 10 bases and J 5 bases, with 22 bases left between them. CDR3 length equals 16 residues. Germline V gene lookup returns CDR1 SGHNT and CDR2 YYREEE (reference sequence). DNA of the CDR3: TGTGCCGGCGCTTCACGTGGGGGGGCGGATAATTCACCCCTCCACTTT. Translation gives CAGASRGGADNSPLHF.

For the CDR3, the DNA is TGCGCCAGCAGCCAAGGGACAGCTGGGACGCCTGAAGCTTTCTTT. As protein: CASSQGTAGTPEAFF. This chain links TRBV4-1 with TRBJ1-1; tentatively, D is TRBD1 (6 bases). The CDR3 sequence is 15 residues long. CDR1 and CDR2 from the germline V gene are MGHRA and YSYEKL. Trimming stripped 1 base from V and 6 bases from J, with 15 bases between.

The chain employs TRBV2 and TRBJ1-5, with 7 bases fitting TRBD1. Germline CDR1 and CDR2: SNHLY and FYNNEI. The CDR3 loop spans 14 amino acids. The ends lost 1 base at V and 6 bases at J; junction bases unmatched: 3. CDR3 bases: TGTGCCAGCAGTGAAGTGACAGGGCTTCAGCCCCAGCATTTT. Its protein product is CASSEVTGLQPQHF. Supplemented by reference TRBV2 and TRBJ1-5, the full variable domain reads EPEVTQTPSHQVTQMGQEVILRCVPISNHLYFYWYRQILGQKVEFLVSFYNNEISEKSEIFDDQFSVERPDGSNFTLKIRSTKLEDSAMYFCASSEVTGLQPQHFGDGTRLSIL.

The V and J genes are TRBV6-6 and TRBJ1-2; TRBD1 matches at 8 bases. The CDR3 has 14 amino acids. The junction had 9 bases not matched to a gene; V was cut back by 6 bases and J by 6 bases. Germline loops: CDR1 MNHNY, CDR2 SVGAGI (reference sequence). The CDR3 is CASRRPDREDGYTF. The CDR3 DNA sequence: TGTGCCAGCAGAAGACCGGACAGGGAGGATGGCTACACCTTC.